Sequencing of this TCR beta chain was carried out in a study of cytomegalovirus exposure and HLA in healthy donors. Overall study context: One earlier analysis, a look at roughly 170 million T cells, found roughly 120 million unique TCR beta sequences. General study findings and limits: In a later analysis, an Asian-associated ancestry cluster reportedly showed fewer N-insertions than the approximately 640-donor mean.

13 Jbeta primers and 60 Vbeta primers were used for the PCR. Generated by immunoSEQ multiplex PCR, the TCRdb table keeps only in-frame clones and is missing some. Found here are under 200,000 clones, around 77% of them singletons; the top ten hold 1.5% to 1.9%. For this clone: Its antigen is not known.

The CDR3 length is 14 residues. Germline values: CDR1 KGHSH, CDR2 LQKENI. With V trimmed by 4 bases and J by 4 bases, 7 bases remained unmatched. This sequence originates from a man aged 35-49 years in good health and CMV-seronegative. The sequenced sample was PBMCs. The rearrangement links TRBV18 to TRBJ2-7; 7 bases map to TRBD1. The CDR3 here is CASSRDSFSYEQYF. Here the CDR3 DNA reads TGTGCCAGCTCACGGGACAGTTTCTCTTACGAGCAGTACTTC.